The T cell receptor beta chain described here comes from a study of shared clonotypes between healthy human individuals. The overall study: Three men and a couple of women, aged 18 to 49, were donors. Each donor's CD8 memory used one plate, CD8 naive two, each CD4 subset three.

General study points: Rarefaction showed that sequencing of sorted subsets was incomplete (despite large depth).

The table came from immunoSEQ multiplex PCR; TCRdb's copy has only in-frame clones and leaves some out. The sample lists hundreds of thousands of clones; approximately 79% were seen once. This clone was observed a handful of times. Its antigen is still unknown. The CDR3 sequence is 14 residues long. Between the trimmed V and J ends, which lost 5 bases and 5 bases, there was a span of 16 bases. Germline V gene lookup returns CDR1 SNHLY and CDR2 FYNNEI. The V gene is TRBV2, the J gene TRBJ2-7; D may be TRBD2 (6 bases). Material: memory CD4+ T cells sorted from blood. Subset defined: CD45RA-negative fraction. The sequence came from a woman aged 30 to 39 in good health. The CDR3 spells CASSPAGPSNEQYF. The CDR3 DNA follows: TGTGCCAGCAGTCCAGCGGGTCCCTCGAACGAGCAGTACTTC.